This T cell receptor (beta chain) was recorded in a study of blood T cells in healthy people across ages. General observations from the study: Long-lived and aged donors differed, with more naive CD4+ cells and higher diversity in the long-lived. Age brought a roughly linear fall in TCR beta diversity measured per million T cells.

Regarding this clonotype: Its antigen is not known.

Together with a sample-barcoded 5' primer, a J-beta primer mix was included in a second PCR lasting roughly 6 to 12 cycles. Each cDNA molecule was tagged by a template-switch adaptor that had 12 random nucleotides. Per-sample output comprised a minimum of 3 million paired-end reads containing CDR3. TCRdb re-analysed the 5' RACE reads in MiXCR, keeping a single row per CDR3 protein. The table shows about 1.4 million distinct CDR3 sequences, with 45% to 70% occurring only once. Sequenced: blood. This sequence was found in a young man in good health.

This CDR3 reads CASSFGGGDKETQYF. CDR3 sequence (DNA): TGTGCCAGCAGTTTCGGAGGCGGAGACAAAGAGACCCAGTACTTC. The chain recombines TRBV12-3 or TRBV12-4 with TRBJ2-5, with D tentatively TRBD2 (5 bases). This CDR3 is 15 amino acids long. V dropped 3 bases and J dropped 3 bases, with 14 bases sitting between them.